This TCR beta chain originates from a study of T cells in Graves' hyperthyroidism and ophthalmopathy. Many counts were recorded for this clonotype. RNA transcripts gave rise to amplified TCR beta CDR3 regions. TCR CDR3 underwent first-round RT-PCR with the HTBI primer set. TCRdb reprocessed the multiplex PCR reads via MiXCR and lists one record per CDR3 protein. Altogether roughly 300,000 distinct CDR3 sequences are present, 25% being singletons, with the ten largest covering around 28%. Trimming removed 2 bases from V and 5 bases from J, with 12 bases in between. This CDR3 comprises 14 residues. The sequenced material came from blood. This receptor was identified in a man in his forties or fifties with Graves' hyperthyroidism that later progressed to Graves' ophthalmopathy. The rearrangement uses TRBV12-3 or TRBV12-4 and TRBJ1-1; D gene uncertain. CDR3 sequence: CASSLSGYQTEAFF. The CDR3 DNA reads TGTGCCAGCAGTTTATCTGGCTACCAGACTGAAGCTTTCTTT.